The present T cell receptor beta chain was sequenced within a study of blood T cell repertoires in COVID-19. Study as a whole: T cells, B-cell-depleted T cells, or PBMCs supplied cDNA or gDNA.

As for this clone: One junction end disagrees with the germline gene, perhaps due to a read error.

The CDR3 is made up of 10 amino acids. Germline values: CDR1 SQVTM, CDR2 ANQGSEA. Sequenced by immunoSEQ multiplex PCR; TCRdb stores in-frame clones only, minus some. The table includes a few hundred thousand clones, 88% detected once. The chain links TRBV29-1 to TRBJ2-7; D gene unclear. This sequence originates from a woman aged 55-70 years who had recovered from COVID-19. The source material was PBMCs or T cells enriched from blood (not recorded which). The CDR3 bases are TGCAGCGTTGAAGCTGGTGAGCGGTACTTC. It translates to CSVEAGERYF.